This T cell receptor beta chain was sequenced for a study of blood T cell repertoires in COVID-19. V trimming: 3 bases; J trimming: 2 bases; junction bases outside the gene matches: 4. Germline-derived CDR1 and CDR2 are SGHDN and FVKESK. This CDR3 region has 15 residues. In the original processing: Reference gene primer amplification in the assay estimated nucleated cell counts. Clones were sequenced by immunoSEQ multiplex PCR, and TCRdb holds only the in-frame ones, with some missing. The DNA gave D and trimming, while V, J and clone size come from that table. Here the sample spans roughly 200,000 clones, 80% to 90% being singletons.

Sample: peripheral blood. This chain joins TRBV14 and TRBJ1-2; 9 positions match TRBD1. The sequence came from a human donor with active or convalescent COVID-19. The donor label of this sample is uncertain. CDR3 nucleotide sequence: TGTGCCAGCAGCCAGGCCGGGACAGGGAACTATGGCTACACCTTC. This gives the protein CASSQAGTGNYGYTF.